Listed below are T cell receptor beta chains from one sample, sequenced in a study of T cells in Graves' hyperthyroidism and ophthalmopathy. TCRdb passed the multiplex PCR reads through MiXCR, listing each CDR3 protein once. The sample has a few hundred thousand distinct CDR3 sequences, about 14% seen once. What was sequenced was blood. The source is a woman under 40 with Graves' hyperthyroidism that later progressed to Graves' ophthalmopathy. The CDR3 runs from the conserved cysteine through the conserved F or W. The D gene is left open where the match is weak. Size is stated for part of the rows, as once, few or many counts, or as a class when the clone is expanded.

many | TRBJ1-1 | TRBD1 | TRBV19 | TGTGCCAGTGAGGGACAGTACACTGAAGCTTTCTTT | CASEGQYTEAFF
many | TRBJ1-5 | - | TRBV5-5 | TGTGCCAGCAGCTTGGGGGAGGAGCAGCCCCAGCATTTT | CASSLGEEQPQHF
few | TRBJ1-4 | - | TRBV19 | TGTGCCAGTAGTTGGGCAACTAATGAAAAACTGTTTTTT | CASSWATNEKLFF
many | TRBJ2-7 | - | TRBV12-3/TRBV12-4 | TGTGCCAGCAGTTTACGGGACGGCTACGAGCAGTACTTC | CASSLRDGYEQYF
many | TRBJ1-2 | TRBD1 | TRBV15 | TGTGCCACCAGCAGAGATGGGACAGCTTTCTATGGCTACACCTTC | CATSRDGTAFYGYTF
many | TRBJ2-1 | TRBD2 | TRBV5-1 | TGCGCCAGCAGCTTGGTGTCTAGCGGGACAAATGAGCAGTTCTTC | CASSLVSSGTNEQFF
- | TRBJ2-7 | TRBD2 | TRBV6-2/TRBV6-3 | TGTGCCAGCAGTTACTCCCCAGGGACTAGCGGGCCCTACGAGCAGTACTTC | CASSYSPGTSGPYEQYF
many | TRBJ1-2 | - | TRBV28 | TGTGCCAGCAGACCAGGGTACCGGGGCTATGGCTACACCTTC | CASRPGYRGYGYTF
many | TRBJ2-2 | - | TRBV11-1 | TGTGCCAGCAGCCCAGCGAGCTGGGACGGCGGGTACACCGGGGAGCTGTTTTTT | CASSPASWDGGYTGELFF
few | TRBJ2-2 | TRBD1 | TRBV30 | TGTGCCTGGAGTAGACAGGGGAACACCGGGGAGCTGTTTTTT | CAWSRQGNTGELFF
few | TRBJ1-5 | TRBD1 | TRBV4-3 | TGCGCCAGCAGCCGCCACGCAGGGGGCAGCGGCAATCAGCCCCAGCATTTT | CASSRHAGGSGNQPQHF
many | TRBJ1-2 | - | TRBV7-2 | TGTGCCAGCAGCTTAGACGGAGTTAACTATGGCTACACCTTC | CASSLDGVNYGYTF
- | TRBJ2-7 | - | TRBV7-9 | TGTGCCAGTTCTCCGTTGGGGGTCGAGCAGTACTTC | CASSPLGVEQYF
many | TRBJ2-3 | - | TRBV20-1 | TGCACAACCGGTAGGGGACCAGATACGCAGTATTTT | CTTGRGPDTQYF
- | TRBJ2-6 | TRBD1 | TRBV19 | TGTGCCTCAACAGGGGGTGCCCCAGGAGGGGCCAACGTCCTGACTTTC | CASTGGAPGGANVLTF
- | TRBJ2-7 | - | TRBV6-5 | TGTGCCAGCAGTTACCACGCTCGACGGACAGCTTCCTACGAGCAGTACTTC | CASSYHARRTASYEQYF
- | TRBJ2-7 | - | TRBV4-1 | TGCGCCAGCAGCCAAGGGGGGGACGAGCAGTACTTC | CASSQGGDEQYF
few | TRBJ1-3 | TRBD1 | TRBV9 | TGTGCCAGCAGCGGATGGGGACAGCTCTCTGGAAACACCATATATTTT | CASSGWGQLSGNTIYF
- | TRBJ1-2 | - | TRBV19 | TGTGCCAGTAGTACGGGGTCTCGCTATGGCTACACCTTC | CASSTGSRYGYTF
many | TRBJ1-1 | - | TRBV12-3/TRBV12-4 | TGTGCCAGCAGTTTAAGAAGGAACACTGAAGCTTTCTTT | CASSLRRNTEAFF
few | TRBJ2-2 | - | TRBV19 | TGTGCCAGTAGTAGGGGGGTGGAGGCCGGGGAGCTGTTTTTT | CASSRGVEAGELFF
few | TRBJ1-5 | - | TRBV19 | TGTGCCAGTAGTATAGGTTGGCAGGGGCGGCGGGGTCAGCCCCAGCATTTT | CASSIGWQGRRGQPQHF
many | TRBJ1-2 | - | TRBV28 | TGTGCCAGCAGTGCCCCAGGGACGTCAACGGGCTATGGCTACACCTTC | CASSAPGTSTGYGYTF
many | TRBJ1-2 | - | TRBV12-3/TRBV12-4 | TGTGCCAGCAGCACTCGGAGGACTAACTATGGCTACACCTTC | CASSTRRTNYGYTF
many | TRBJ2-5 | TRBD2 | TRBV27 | TGTGCCAGCAGTTTATACCCGGGACTAGCCCAAGAGACCCAGTACTTC | CASSLYPGLAQETQYF
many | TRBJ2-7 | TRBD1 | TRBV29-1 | TGCAGCTTCGTGAGGGACAGGGGCAGAGAGCAGTACTTC | CSFVRDRGREQYF
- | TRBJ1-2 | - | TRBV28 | TGTGTCAGCAACCCCGGCGGGGGGCGCCCGGTCTATGGCTACATCTTC | CVSNPGGGRPVYGYIF
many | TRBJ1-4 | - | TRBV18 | TGTGCCAGCTCACCCATAAGCGAGGGGCAAAAACTGTTTTTT | CASSPISEGQKLFF
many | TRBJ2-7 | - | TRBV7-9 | TGTGCCAGCAGCCTAACCGGGGGCCCGGACCACGAGCAGTACTTC | CASSLTGGPDHEQYF
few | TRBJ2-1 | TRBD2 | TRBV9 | TGTGCCAGCAGCGTAGAGGGTCCGGGAGGGGGTAATGAGCAGTTCTTC | CASSVEGPGGGNEQFF
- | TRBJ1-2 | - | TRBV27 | TGTGCCAGCAGTGGCGCGGGGTCTTTCTTCTTTGGCTACACCTTC | CASSGAGSFFFGYTF
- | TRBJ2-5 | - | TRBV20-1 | TGCAGTGCCCCCCCCCCTGGAGGAGAGACCCAGTACTTC | CSAPPPGGETQYF